Listed here are 9 T cell receptor beta chains from one sample, sequenced in a study of T cell repertoires and HLA-DP antigens. For these TCRs, the target antigens are not known. TCRdb's table, derived via immunoSEQ multiplex PCR, lists solely in-frame clones and lacks some. The table has about 73,000 clones, about 80% seen once. The sequencing sample was made of CD4+ T cells from PBMCs. These receptor sequences come from a man aged 55 to 70 in good health and CMV-seronegative.

V is TRBV19 and J is TRBJ2-5; 7 nucleotides agree with TRBD1. V gave up 5 bases and J gave up 1 base; unmatched junction bases: 7. Germline lookup yields CDR1 LNHDA and CDR2 SQIVND (reference sequence). This CDR3 contains 15 residues. The DNA of the CDR3 is TGTGCCAGTAGTCAACAGGGGACCAGCCAAGAGACCCAGTACTTC. Encoded protein: CASSQQGTSQETQYF.

The chain joins TRBV2 to TRBJ1-5, with 10 bases that match TRBD1. Germline-derived CDR1 and CDR2 are SNHLY and FYNNEI. Trimming cost V 2 bases and J 6 bases; bases outside gene matches: 4. This CDR3 has 15 residues. The CDR3 nucleotides are TGTGCCAGCAGTGAAACGACAGGGGGCGTTCAGCCCCAGCATTTT. This codes for CASSETTGGVQPQHF.

V gene TRBV2 combines with J gene TRBJ2-5; 8 bases are shared with TRBD2. The CDR3 is made up of 14 amino acids. J was trimmed by 5 bases and V by 4 bases; bases with no gene match: 6. The germline CDR1 and CDR2 sequences are SNHLY and FYNNEI. DNA for the CDR3: TGTGCCAGCAGTGCCCTCCGGACTAGCGAGACCCAGTACTTC. This encodes CASSALRTSETQYF.

The table lists this clone with a few counts. The V and J genes are TRBV27 and TRBJ1-1, with 7 bases aligning to TRBD1. CDR1 is MNHEY, CDR2 SMNVEV, per germline (reference sequence). The CDR3 sequence is 11 residues long. V shed 5 bases and J 8 bases; nucleotides not matched to a gene: 2. As DNA, the CDR3 is TGTGCCAGCAGTCAGGGGGGGGAAGCTTTCTTT. Encoded protein: CASSQGGEAFF.

This chain uses TRBV28 with TRBJ1-2; 7 bases match TRBD1. The J segment lost 3 bases and the V segment lost 4 bases, leaving 2 bases of the junction unmatched. The CDR3 consists of 13 residues. The germline CDR1 and CDR2 sequences are MDHEN and SYDVKM. The CDR3 DNA reads as TGTGCCAGCAGTTCAGGGGGGGACTATGGCTACACCTTC. It is translated as CASSSGGDYGYTF.

The CDR3 sequence: CASSQDGQGHGYTF. The CDR3 DNA reads as TGCGCCAGCAGCCAAGATGGGCAGGGACATGGCTACACCTTC. The V gene is TRBV4-3, the J gene TRBJ1-2; D might be TRBD1 (5 bases). The CDR3 has 14 amino acids. The V gene's germline CDR1 is LGHNA and CDR2 YSLEER. Trimming shortened V by 0 bases and J by 6 bases, and 11 bases separated the two germline ends.

This chain connects TRBV10-3 to TRBJ1-1; D call uncertain. Trimming left V 3 bases short and J 1 base short, with 6 bases between. Germline assignment: CDR1 ENHRY and CDR2 SYGVKD. This CDR3 has 13 residues. CDR3 amino acids: CAISDRENTEAFF. Written as DNA, the CDR3 is TGTGCCATCAGTGACAGAGAGAACACTGAAGCTTTCTTT.

V usage is TRBV7-8 and J usage is TRBJ1-5; TRBD1 agrees at 10 bases. V lost 5 bases to trimming and J lost 4 bases; unmatched junction nucleotides: 5. The CDR3 runs 15 residues. Germline V gene lookup returns CDR1 SGHVS and CDR2 FQNEAQ. The DNA for the CDR3 is TGTGCCAGCAGCCCGGACAGGGGGGGAAATCAGCCCCAGCATTTT. Protein product: CASSPDRGGNQPQHF. Together with reference TRBV7-8 and TRBJ1-5, the CDR3 gives the full variable domain: GAGVSQSPRYKVAKRGQDVALRCDPISGHVSLFWYQQALGQGPEFLTYFQNEAQLDKSGLPSDRFFAERPEGSVSTLKIQRTQQEDSAVYLCASSPDRGGNQPQHFGDGTRLSIL.

This rearrangement joins TRBV5-8 to TRBJ1-5; D unresolved. Germline V CDR1 and CDR2: SGHTS, YDEGEE. V shed 4 bases and J shed 9 bases, with 14 bases lying between them. CDR3 length: 13 amino acids. The CDR3: CASSQTRGPPQHF. As DNA, the CDR3 is TGTGCCAGCAGCCAAACAAGAGGGCCGCCCCAGCATTTT.